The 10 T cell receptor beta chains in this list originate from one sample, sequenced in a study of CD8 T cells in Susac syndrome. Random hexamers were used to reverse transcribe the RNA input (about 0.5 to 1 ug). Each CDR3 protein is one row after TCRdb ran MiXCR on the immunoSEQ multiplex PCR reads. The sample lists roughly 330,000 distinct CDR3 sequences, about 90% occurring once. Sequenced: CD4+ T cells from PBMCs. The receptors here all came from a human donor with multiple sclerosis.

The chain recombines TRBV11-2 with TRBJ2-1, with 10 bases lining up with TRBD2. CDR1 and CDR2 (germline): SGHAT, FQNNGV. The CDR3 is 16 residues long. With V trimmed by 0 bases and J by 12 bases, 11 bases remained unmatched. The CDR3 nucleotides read TGTGCCAGCAGCTTAGATCCCCTAGCGGGAGCGGGTCGGCAGTTCTTC. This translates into CASSLDPLAGAGRQFF.

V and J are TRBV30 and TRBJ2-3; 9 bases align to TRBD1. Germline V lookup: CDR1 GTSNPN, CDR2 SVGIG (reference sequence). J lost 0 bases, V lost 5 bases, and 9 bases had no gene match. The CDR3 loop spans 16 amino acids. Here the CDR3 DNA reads TGTGCCTGGTCCGTGGGACAGGGACCTAGCACAGATACGCAGTATTTT. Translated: CAWSVGQGPSTDTQYF.

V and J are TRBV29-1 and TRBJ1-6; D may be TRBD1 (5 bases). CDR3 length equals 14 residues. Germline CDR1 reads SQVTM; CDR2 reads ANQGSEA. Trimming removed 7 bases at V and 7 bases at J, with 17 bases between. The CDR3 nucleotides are TGCAGCGCCTCAGGGACGGGACCCAATTCACCCCTCCACTTT. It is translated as CSASGTGPNSPLHF.

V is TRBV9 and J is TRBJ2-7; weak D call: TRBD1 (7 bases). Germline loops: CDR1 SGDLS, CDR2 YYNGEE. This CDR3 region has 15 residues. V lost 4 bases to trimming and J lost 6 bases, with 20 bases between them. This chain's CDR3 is CASSFSGGITGEQYF. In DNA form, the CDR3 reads TGTGCCAGCAGCTTCTCAGGGGGGATTACCGGCGAGCAGTACTTC.

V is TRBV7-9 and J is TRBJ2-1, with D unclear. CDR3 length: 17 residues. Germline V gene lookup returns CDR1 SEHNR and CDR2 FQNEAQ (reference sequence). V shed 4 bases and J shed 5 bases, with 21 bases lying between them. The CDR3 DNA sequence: TGTGCCAGCAGCTCCTTGAACTGGGCCCCAAGGCACAATGAGCAGTTCTTC. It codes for CASSSLNWAPRHNEQFF.

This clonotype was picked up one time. In DNA, the CDR3 is TGTGCCAGCAGCCGATCCGGGACTTATTACGAGCAGTACTTC. Translation gives CASSRSGTYYEQYF. V usage is TRBV12-3 or TRBV12-4 and J usage is TRBJ2-7; D is perhaps TRBD2 (6 bases). V was cut by 6 bases and J by 4 bases, with 16 bases left in between. CDR3 length: 14 residues.

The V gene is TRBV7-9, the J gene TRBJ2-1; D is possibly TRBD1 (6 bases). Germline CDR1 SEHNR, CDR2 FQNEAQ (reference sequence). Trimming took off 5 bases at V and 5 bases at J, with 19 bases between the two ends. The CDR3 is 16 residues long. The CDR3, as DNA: TGTGCCAGCAGCCATACAGGGATAAAGAGGGACAATGAGCAGTTCTTC. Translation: CASSHTGIKRDNEQFF.

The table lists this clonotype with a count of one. DNA of the CDR3: TGTGCTGCAGGGGAGGGCCCCTACGAGCAGTACTTC. Translated, it gives CAAGEGPYEQYF. This chain links TRBV30 with TRBJ2-7; the D gene is possibly TRBD2 (7 bases). Germline values: CDR1 GTSNPN, CDR2 SVGIG (reference sequence). This CDR3 comprises 12 residues.

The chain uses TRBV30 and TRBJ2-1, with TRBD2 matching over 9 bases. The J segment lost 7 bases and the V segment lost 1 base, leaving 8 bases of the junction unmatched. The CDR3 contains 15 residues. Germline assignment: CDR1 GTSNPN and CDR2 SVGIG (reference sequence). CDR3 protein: CAWSALAGWGNEQFF. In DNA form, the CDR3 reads TGTGCCTGGAGTGCCCTAGCGGGATGGGGGAATGAGCAGTTCTTC.

The CDR3 region is CASSWGTVNYTF. CDR3 DNA sequence: TGTGCCAGCAGCTGGGGGACAGTCAACTACACCTTC. This rearrangement joins TRBV5-6 to TRBJ1-2, with TRBD1 matching over 7 bases. The CDR3 covers 12 residues. Trimming removed 3 bases from V and 10 bases from J; junction bases left unmatched: 6. Germline assignment: CDR1 SGHDT and CDR2 YYEEEE.